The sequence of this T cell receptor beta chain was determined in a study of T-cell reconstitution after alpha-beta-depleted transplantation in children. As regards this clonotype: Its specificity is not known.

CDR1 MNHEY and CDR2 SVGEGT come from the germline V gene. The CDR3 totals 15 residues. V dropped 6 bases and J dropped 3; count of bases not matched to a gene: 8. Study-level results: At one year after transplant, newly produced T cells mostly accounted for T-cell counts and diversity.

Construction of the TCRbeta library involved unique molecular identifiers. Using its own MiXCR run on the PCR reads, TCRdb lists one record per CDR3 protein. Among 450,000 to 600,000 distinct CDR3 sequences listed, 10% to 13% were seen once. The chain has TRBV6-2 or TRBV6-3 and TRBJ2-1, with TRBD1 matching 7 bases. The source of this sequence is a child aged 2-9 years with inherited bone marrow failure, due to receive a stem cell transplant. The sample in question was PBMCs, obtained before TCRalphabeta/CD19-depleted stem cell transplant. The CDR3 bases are TGTGCCAGCAGACGACAGGGCCGGAACTACAATGAGCAGTTCTTC. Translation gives CASRRQGRNYNEQFF.